Presented here are 13 T cell receptor beta chains from one specimen sequenced in a study of blood T cell repertoires in COVID-19. Here immunoSEQ multiplex PCR was the method, and the copy in TCRdb shows in-frame clones only, minus some. Counted here are 150,000 to 200,000 clones, around four fifths occurring once; the ten biggest clones make up about a fifth. Material: peripheral blood. The source is a woman of 80 years or more with acute or convalescent COVID-19.

The J gene is TRBJ1-2, the V gene TRBV5-1, with D maybe TRBD1 (6 bases). In germline, CDR1 is SGHRS, CDR2 YFSETQ. V was pared by 3 bases and J by 3 bases, with 12 bases between. CDR3 length: 14 residues. The CDR3 reads CASSYQGGDYGYTF. The CDR3 bases are TGCGCCAGCAGCTATCAAGGGGGGGACTATGGCTACACCTTC.

The CDR3 spells CASSPGQGATNEKLFF. The DNA for the CDR3 is TGCGCCAGCAGCCCGGGACAGGGGGCGACTAATGAAAAACTGTTTTTT. The V gene is TRBV4-1, the J gene TRBJ1-4; 12 bases line up with TRBD1. Germline V gene lookup returns CDR1 MGHRA and CDR2 YSYEKL. This CDR3 contains 16 residues. Trimming removed 4 bases from V and 2 bases from J; junction bases left unmatched: 2.

This clone was recorded a few times. The V and J genes are TRBV18 and TRBJ2-1; 9 nucleotides line up with TRBD1. V gave up 0 bases and J gave up 12 bases; unmatched junction bases: 12. CDR1 KGHSH and CDR2 LQKENI come from the germline V gene. The CDR3 is made up of 16 amino acids. The CDR3 loop reads CASSPPSDRGLLGQFF. The CDR3 coding sequence is TGTGCCAGCTCACCACCCTCGGACAGGGGACTACTGGGGCAGTTCTTC.

This clone was detected a few times. The genes are TRBV30 and TRBJ2-1; 7 nucleotides align to TRBD2. Unmatched junction bases numbered 18, after V lost 8 bases and J lost 5 bases. The CDR3 sequence is 16 residues long. Per the germline V gene, CDR1 is GTSNPN and CDR2 is SVGIG (reference sequence). CDR3 protein: CARGDLTSENDNEQFF. CDR3 DNA sequence: TGTGCCCGGGGGGACCTAACTAGCGAAAATGACAATGAGCAGTTCTTC.

This clone has only one observation. V is TRBV5-1 and J is TRBJ2-3; 8 bases align to TRBD2. CDR1 is SGHRS, CDR2 YFSETQ, per germline. The CDR3 runs to 15 residues. J was trimmed by 3 bases and V by 4 bases; bases with no gene match: 7. The CDR3 spells CASSGGGFETDTQYF. CDR3 nucleotides: TGCGCCAGCAGCGGCGGGGGGTTTGAGACAGATACGCAGTATTTT.

V usage is TRBV3-1 (or the pseudogene TRBV3-2) and J usage is TRBJ1-1; D uncertain. CDR1 is LGHDT, CDR2 YNNKEL, per germline (reference sequence). The V gene lost 4 bases and the J gene lost 11 bases, with 11 bases spanning the gap. CDR3 size: 11 residues. The CDR3 here is CASSRETEAFF. The CDR3 DNA reads as TGTGCCAGCAGCCGAGAAACAGAGGCTTTCTTT.

The chain is built from TRBV7-2 and TRBJ2-7; perhaps TRBD1 as D (6 bases). Looked up from germline, CDR1 is SGHTA and CDR2 is FQGNSA. This CDR3 contains 15 residues. The V gene lost 0 bases and the J gene lost 1 base, with 10 bases spanning the gap. CDR3 in DNA: TGTGCCAGCAGCTTAGCGCACGGACAGTCCTACGAGCAGTACTTC. Translation gives CASSLAHGQSYEQYF.

Only one count was recorded for this clone. This chain joins TRBV5-1 and TRBJ1-1, with 11 bases identical to TRBD1. The V gene's germline CDR1 is SGHRS and CDR2 YFSETQ. Trimming took 4 bases from V and 1 from J; bases not matched to a gene: 6. This CDR3 has 16 residues. CDR3 nucleotides: TGCGCCAGCAGCCCCGGACAGGGGGCTGCGAACACTGAAGCTTTCTTT. Its translation is CASSPGQGAANTEAFF. Based on the CDR3 plus reference TRBV5-1 and TRBJ1-1, the full variable domain is KAGVTQTPRYLIKTRGQQVTLSCSPISGHRSVSWYQQTPGQGLQFLFEYFSETQRNKGNFPGRFSGRQFSNSRSEMNVSTLELGDSALYLCASSPGQGAANTEAFFGQGTRLTVV.

This sequence joins TRBV15 and TRBJ2-7; 7 nucleotides agree with TRBD2. The CDR3 has 15 residues. The V and J ends lost 1 base and 4 bases, in that order; junction bases with no gene match: 7. Germline CDR1 LNHNV, CDR2 YYDKDF (reference sequence). The CDR3, as DNA: TGTGCCACCAGCAGAGGTGGACTAGTTGGGTACGAGCAGTACTTC. Translated: CATSRGGLVGYEQYF.

The V call is TRBV10-3, the J call TRBJ2-7; tentative D call: TRBD2 (5 bases). The CDR3 is made up of 13 amino acids. V gave up 6 bases and J gave up 3 bases, with 12 bases separating them. CDR1 and CDR2 from the germline V gene are ENHRY and SYGVKD. This CDR3 reads CAIRSGIGYEQYF. In nucleotides, the CDR3 is TGTGCCATCAGATCCGGGATTGGCTACGAGCAGTACTTC.

The V and J genes are TRBV18 and TRBJ2-5; D not resolved. Trimming cost V 6 bases and J 2 bases, with 4 bases left between them. Germline V gene sequence: CDR1 KGHSH, CDR2 LQKENI. The CDR3 covers 11 residues. The CDR3 here is CASSYQETQYF. The CDR3 bases are TGTGCCAGCTCGTATCAAGAGACCCAGTACTTC.

The chain has TRBV6-1 and TRBJ2-2, with 10 bases identical to TRBD2. This CDR3 is built from 18 residues. J was trimmed by 4 bases and V by 0 bases; bases with no gene match: 8. Germline CDR1 reads MNHNS; CDR2 reads SASEGT. The CDR3 loop is CASSEAGSSGRTTGELFF. The DNA of the CDR3 is TGTGCCAGCAGTGAAGCGGGCAGTAGCGGGAGGACCACCGGGGAGCTGTTTTTT.

This clone has a single count. The rearrangement links TRBV11-2 to TRBJ1-2, with D perhaps matching TRBD1 (6 bases). The V gene's germline CDR1 is SGHAT and CDR2 FQNNGV. There are 14 residues in the CDR3. V lost 8 bases to trimming and J lost 9 bases, with 22 bases between them. CDR3 protein: CASEESGTGLRYTF. DNA of the CDR3: TGTGCCAGCGAAGAGTCTGGAACAGGGTTGCGCTACACCTTC.